These 25 T cell receptor beta chains were sequenced from one sample in a study of T cell clonality in common variable immunodeficiency (dated by TCRdb to the mid-2010s). Library construction relied on the immunoSEQ multiplex PCR assay. The source is immuneACCESS, and TCRdb retained only in-frame sequences with V and J called. Part of the clones is not carried over; for the studies checked, unresolved V genes explain less than half of this, and the remainder is unexplained. This sample was tabulated with about 14,000 clones, among which there are no singletons. The ten most abundant clones make up over 8% of the sample. Their specific antigens are unknown. Overall study outcomes, separate from this receptor: CVID TCRbeta sequences were reported to have fewer deletions and N-nucleotide insertions and to lack highly modified clones with 13 or more V deletions.

Sequenced material: peripheral blood mononuclear cells. The source is a human donor with common variable immunodeficiency.

This clone occurred a few times. The read halts 3 residues ahead of the CDR3 end, with the missing end drawn from the germline J gene. The sample carries other DNA sequences with the same CDR3. V usage is TRBV30 and J usage is TRBJ2-4; tentatively, D is TRBD1 (6 bases). Germline CDR1 GTSNPN, CDR2 SVGIG (reference sequence). The CDR3 contains 12 residues. V was shortened by 3 bases and J by 4 bases, with 7 bases between the two germline ends. CDR3 DNA (partial): TGTGCCTGGAGCACAGGGAAAAACATT. Residues: CAWSTGKNI. The entire CDR3 protein reads CAWSTGKNIQYF.

This clone has more than one count but fewer than ten. Read coverage stops 3 residues before the CDR3 terminus; the germline J gene supplies the remainder. The rearrangement uses TRBV19 and TRBJ2-7; D may be TRBD2 (6 bases). The length of the CDR3 is 15 residues. Trimming left V 9 bases short and J 2 bases short, with 20 bases between. CDR1 is LNHDA and CDR2 is SQIVND in the germline V gene (reference sequence). The CDR3 sequence: CASESSRGTAYEQYF. The CDR3 bases that were read are TGTGCCAGCGAGAGTAGCCGGGGGACCGCCTACGAG. The whole variable domain, filled in from reference TRBV19 and TRBJ2-7, reads DGGITQSPKYLFRKEGQNVTLSCEQNLNHDAMYWYRQDPGQGLRLIYYSQIVNDFQKGDIAEGYSVSREKKESFPLTVTSAQKNPTAFYLCASESSRGTAYEQYFGPGTRLTVT.

This clone occurred a few times. The CDR3 goes on 3 residues after the read ends, and that part is filled in from the germline J gene. V is TRBV7-9 and J is TRBJ2-7, with D perhaps TRBD2 (7 bases). Trimming stripped 2 bases from V and 4 bases from J, with 15 bases between. This CDR3 comprises 15 residues. CDR1 is SEHNR, CDR2 FQNEAQ, per germline (reference sequence). Here the CDR3 reads CASSLMAKGGYEQYF. The part of the CDR3 DNA that was read is TGTGCCAGCAGCTTAATGGCGAAGGGGGGGTACGAG. Complete variable domain (other parts from reference TRBV7-9 and TRBJ2-7): DTGVSQNPRHKITKRGQNVTFRCDPISEHNRLYWYRQTLGQGPEFLTYFQNEAQLEKSRLLSDRFSAERPKGSFSTLEIQRTEQGDSAMYLCASSLMAKGGYEQYFGPGTRLTVT.

Notes on this clone: The CDR3 end is not reached by the read, which stops 3 residues before it; the germline J gene fills it in. The rearrangement links TRBV30 to TRBJ2-1; TRBD2 matches 9 bases. J was trimmed by 4 bases and V by 0 bases; bases with no gene match: 7. The CDR3 is 16 residues long. The germline V gene has CDR1 GTSNPN and CDR2 SVGIG (reference sequence). This CDR3 is CAWSVFLGLAYNEQFF. The covered CDR3 bases are TGTGCCTGGAGTGTCTTTTTGGGACTAGCTTACAATGAG.

With regard to this clone: The sequenced fragment ends 3 residues before the CDR3 boundary, so the rest is inferred from the germline J gene. The J gene is TRBJ1-2, the V gene TRBV7-2, with 8 bases fitting TRBD1. This CDR3 has 14 amino acids. Germline V gives CDR1 SGHTA, CDR2 FQGNSA. Germline trimming cut 3 bases from V and 5 bases from J; bases unmatched to any gene: 5. The DNA read from the CDR3 is TGTGCCAGCAGCTTCAGGGGGCTGGGATATGGC. Translating gives CASSFRGLGYG. The whole CDR3 region reads CASSFRGLGYGYTF. Based on the CDR3 plus reference TRBV7-2 and TRBJ1-2, the full variable domain is GAGVSQSPSNKVTEKGKDVELRCDPISGHTALYWYRQSLGQGLEFLIYFQGNSAPDKSGLPSDRFSAERTGGSVSTLTIQRTQQEDSAVYLCASSFRGLGYGYTFGSGTRLTVV.

In regard to this clone: Sequencing ends 3 residues short of the CDR3 end; the germline J gene provides the rest. The chain recombines TRBV18 with TRBJ1-2; possible D gene TRBD1, 5 bases. The CDR3 has 16 amino acids. Looked up from germline, CDR1 is KGHSH and CDR2 is LQKENI. V was cut by 2 bases and J by 5 bases, with 18 bases left in between. The sequenced part of the CDR3 DNA is TGTGCCAGCTCACCAGGACGCGGGGGTCCCGGATATGGC. Its protein is CASSPGRGGPGYG. The entire CDR3 reads CASSPGRGGPGYGYTF.

Comments on this clone: The CDR3 end lies 3 residues beyond the end of the read and is filled in from the germline J gene. The V and J genes are TRBV19 and TRBJ2-3; TRBD2 agrees at 9 bases. J gave up 2 bases and V 7 bases, and 7 bases lay outside the gene matches. CDR1 is LNHDA, CDR2 SQIVND, per germline (reference sequence). This CDR3 is built from 15 residues. CDR3 amino acids: CASTETSGYTDTQYF. The DNA read from the CDR3 is TGTGCCAGTACTGAGACTAGCGGATACACAGATACG. Combining the CDR3 with reference TRBV19 and TRBJ2-3 gives the whole variable domain DGGITQSPKYLFRKEGQNVTLSCEQNLNHDAMYWYRQDPGQGLRLIYYSQIVNDFQKGDIAEGYSVSREKKESFPLTVTSAQKNPTAFYLCASTETSGYTDTQYFGPGTRLTVL.

This clone was seen more than once but under ten times. The CDR3 extends 3 residues past the end of the read, so its final part is completed from the germline J gene. The chain carries TRBV7-2 and TRBJ2-7, with a tentative D call TRBD1 (5 bases). The CDR3 loop spans 14 amino acids. The V gene's germline CDR1 is SGHTA and CDR2 FQGNSA. Trimming pared 1 base from V and 3 bases from J, leaving 10 bases between. Here the CDR3 reads CASSLVGQGYEQYF. The DNA read from the CDR3 is TGTGCCAGCAGCTTAGTAGGTCAGGGCTACGAG.

This clone was observed a handful of times. The CDR3 goes on 3 residues after the read ends, and that part is filled in from the germline J gene. This sequence joins TRBV7-2 and TRBJ2-5; 12 bases align to TRBD2. The germline V gene encodes CDR1 SGHTA and CDR2 FQGNSA. The CDR3 loop spans 17 amino acids. J was trimmed by 1 base and V by 0 bases; bases with no gene match: 3. Partial CDR3 DNA: TGTGCCAGCAGCTTAGCCGGGACTAGCGGGTTCCAAGAGACC. It yields the protein CASSLAGTSGFQET. The CDR3 in full is CASSLAGTSGFQETQYF.

In regard to this clone: The read finishes 3 residues shy of the CDR3 end, and the germline J gene is used to complete it. This chain uses TRBV19 with TRBJ2-1, with 9 nucleotides matching TRBD2. From germline, CDR1 is LNHDA and CDR2 SQIVND (reference sequence). With 1 base clipped from V and 2 bases from J, the junction kept 0 bases outside the gene matches. CDR3 length equals 15 residues. CDR3: CASSIGGGAYNEQFF. The CDR3 bases that were read are TGTGCCAGTAGTATAGGCGGGGGGGCCTACAATGAG.

As to this clone: The CDR3 extends 3 residues past the end of the read, so its final part is completed from the germline J gene. This chain uses TRBV18 with TRBJ1-2, with D unclear. CDR3 length: 13 amino acids. Germline V gives CDR1 KGHSH, CDR2 LQKENI. The CDR3 protein is CASSPGGALSYTF. CDR3 DNA (partial): TGTGCCAGCTCACCTGGCGGAGCCTTGAGC.

In the case of this clone: The CDR3 is cut off 3 residues early in the read; its end comes from the germline J gene. The rearrangement uses TRBV7-9 and TRBJ2-1; 10 bases are shared with TRBD1. The CDR3 totals 14 residues. Trimming took 8 bases from V and 5 from J; bases not matched to a gene: 6. CDR1 is SEHNR and CDR2 is FQNEAQ in the germline V gene (reference sequence). The covered CDR3 bases are TGTGCCAGCGACCCGGGACAGGGGAACAATGAG. This translates into CASDPGQGNNE. The whole CDR3 protein is CASDPGQGNNEQFF.

This clone was counted a few times. The read is 3 residues too short to cover the CDR3 end, so that end is filled in from the germline J gene. This chain joins TRBV7-9 and TRBJ1-3; weak D call: TRBD1 (6 bases). Between the trimmed V and J ends, which lost 5 bases and 5 bases, there was a span of 7 bases. CDR1 is SEHNR, CDR2 FQNEAQ, per germline (reference sequence). The CDR3 has 12 amino acids. The CDR3 bases that were read are TGTGCCAGCAGCAGGGACAGAAACACC. This gives the protein CASSRDRNT. The complete CDR3 protein is CASSRDRNTIYF.

This clone showed up just a few times. The observed sequence ends 3 residues before the CDR3 terminus, with the missing tail filled in from the germline J gene. The chain combines TRBV7-2 with TRBJ1-4; possible D gene TRBD1, 5 bases. CDR1 and CDR2 (germline): SGHTA, FQGNSA. The V end was cut by 5 bases, the J end by 4 bases, with 11 bases between. This CDR3 has 14 residues. The CDR3 spells CASSPEGFNEKLFF. CDR3 bases read: TGTGCCAGCAGCCCCGAGGGGTTTAATGAAAAA.

The sample holds many counts of this clone. The CDR3 goes on 3 residues after the read ends, and that part is filled in from the germline J gene. The V call is TRBV5-4, the J call TRBJ2-3, with D maybe TRBD1 (5 bases). This CDR3 is built from 14 residues. V was pared by 1 base and J by 2 bases, with 8 bases between. Per the germline V gene, CDR1 is SGHNT and CDR2 is YYREEE (reference sequence). CDR3 loop: CASSLRGNTDTQYF. The part of the CDR3 DNA that was read is TGTGCCAGCAGCTTGAGGGGCAACACAGATACG.

This clone qualifies as medium-sized. Read coverage stops 3 residues before the CDR3 terminus; the germline J gene supplies the remainder. V and J are TRBV29-1 and TRBJ2-1; 7 bases align to TRBD1. The germline V gene encodes CDR1 SQVTM and CDR2 ANQGSEA. V was clipped by 7 bases and J by 5 bases; unmatched bases: 5. CDR3 length: 12 residues. The CDR3 reads CSAADRNNEQFF. The sequenced part of the CDR3 DNA is TGCAGCGCCGCGGACAGGAACAATGAG.

This clone was recorded a few times. Read data end 3 residues before the CDR3 end; the end is taken from the germline J gene. The rearrangement uses TRBV5-1 and TRBJ1-6, with 9 nucleotides matching TRBD1. CDR3 length: 16 residues. Germline V gene lookup returns CDR1 SGHRS and CDR2 YFSETQ. Unmatched junction bases numbered 7, after V lost 0 bases and J lost 9 bases. CDR3 DNA (partial): TGCGCCAGCAGCTTGGTGGCAGGACAGGGGAGTTCACCC. It yields the protein CASSLVAGQGSSP. The full CDR3 sequence reads CASSLVAGQGSSPLHF.

This clone turned up a few times. The read comes to an end 3 residues before the CDR3 does, leaving the germline J gene to fill in the end. The chain recombines TRBV18 with TRBJ2-3; D gene ambiguous. V was cut by 0 bases and J by 0 bases, with 10 bases left in between. The CDR3 has 16 residues. Looked up from germline, CDR1 is KGHSH and CDR2 is LQKENI. Incomplete CDR3 DNA: TGTGCCAGCTCACCACCTTCTGCGGTTAGCACAGATACG. Translated, it gives CASSPPSAVSTDT. The whole CDR3 reads CASSPPSAVSTDTQYF. Filled out from reference TRBV18 and TRBJ2-3, the complete variable domain reads NAGVMQNPRHLVRRRGQEARLRCSPMKGHSHVYWYRQLPEEGLKFMVYLQKENIIDESGMPKERFSAEFPKEGPSILRIQQVVRGDSAAYFCASSPPSAVSTDTQYFGPGTRLTVL.

CDR3 region: CASSPGFRVCRGGEQYF. The CDR3 bases that were read are TGTGCCAGCTCACCGGGGTTCCGAGTTTGCCGGGGGGGCGAG. V is TRBV18 and J is TRBJ2-7; 8 bases fit TRBD2. The read halts 3 residues ahead of the CDR3 end, with the missing end drawn from the germline J gene. Germline values: CDR1 KGHSH, CDR2 LQKENI. The CDR3 length is 17 residues. V lost 3 bases to trimming and J lost 6 bases; unmatched junction nucleotides: 16.

This clone has only a few counts. The read finishes 3 residues shy of the CDR3 end, and the germline J gene is used to complete it. The chain joins TRBV7-2 to TRBJ2-5, with no clear D. Germline V gives CDR1 SGHTA, CDR2 FQGNSA. This CDR3 region has 14 residues. The V end was cut by 5 bases, the J end by 1 base, with 11 bases between. CDR3 DNA (partial): TGTGCCAGCAGCCCCCGACACTTCCAAGAGACC. As protein: CASSPRHFQET. The entire CDR3 protein is CASSPRHFQETQYF.

With regard to this clone: The read ends 3 residues shy of where the CDR3 ends; the end is completed using the germline J gene. J is TRBJ1-1 and V is TRBV7-9; 7 bases align to TRBD1. Per germline, CDR1 SEHNR and CDR2 FQNEAQ (reference sequence). V gave up 3 bases and J gave up 5 bases; unmatched junction bases: 6. The CDR3 is 14 residues long. The CDR3 bases that were read are TGTGCCAGCAGCTTGGAACAGGGGAATACTGAA. Amino acids: CASSLEQGNTE. The complete CDR3 reads CASSLEQGNTEAFF. Combining the CDR3 with reference TRBV7-9 and TRBJ1-1 gives the whole variable domain DTGVSQNPRHKITKRGQNVTFRCDPISEHNRLYWYRQTLGQGPEFLTYFQNEAQLEKSRLLSDRFSAERPKGSFSTLEIQRTEQGDSAMYLCASSLEQGNTEAFFGQGTRLTVV.

In this sample, this clone turned up a few times. The read falls 3 residues short of the CDR3 end, and the missing part is taken from the germline J gene. This chain uses TRBV7-3 with TRBJ1-3, with 8 nucleotides matching TRBD1. This CDR3 region has 22 residues. CDR1 is SGHTA, CDR2 FQGTGA, per germline. After removal of 1 base from V and 0 bases from J, the junction contained 20 bases not matched to a gene. The CDR3 DNA, read in part, is TGTGCCAGCAGCTTAATCACCATTCAAGGAATCAGGGGGCAACGCTCTGGAAACACC. It translates to CASSLITIQGIRGQRSGNT. The entire CDR3 is CASSLITIQGIRGQRSGNTIYF.

This clone was picked up a small number of times. The CDR3 end lies 3 residues beyond the end of the read and is filled in from the germline J gene. The gene calls are TRBV18 and TRBJ1-5; perhaps TRBD1 as D (5 bases). The germline V gene encodes CDR1 KGHSH and CDR2 LQKENI. The V gene lost 5 bases and the J gene lost 1 base, with 15 bases spanning the gap. This CDR3 has 16 residues. Incomplete CDR3 DNA: TGTGCCAGCTCATCAAGGGGTCCCAGGAGCAATCAGCCC. It yields the protein CASSSRGPRSNQP. The whole CDR3 sequence is CASSSRGPRSNQPQHF. Full variable domain (outside the CDR3, taken from reference TRBV18 and TRBJ1-5): NAGVMQNPRHLVRRRGQEARLRCSPMKGHSHVYWYRQLPEEGLKFMVYLQKENIIDESGMPKERFSAEFPKEGPSILRIQQVVRGDSAAYFCASSSRGPRSNQPQHFGDGTRLSIL.

This clone is termed medium-sized. The CDR3 goes on 3 residues after the read ends, and that part is filled in from the germline J gene. The chain has TRBV6-1 and TRBJ2-5; 12 nucleotides align to TRBD2. The V segment lost 3 bases and the J segment 3 bases; nucleotides outside the gene matches: 5. The germline V gene encodes CDR1 MNHNS and CDR2 SASEGT. The CDR3 is 16 residues long. CDR3 bases read: TGTGCCAGCAGTGATCTTTGGACTAGCGGGAAAGAGACC. Translation gives CASSDLWTSGKET. The whole CDR3 protein is CASSDLWTSGKETQYF.

Only a few counts were recorded for this clone. Read sequence stops 3 residues before the CDR3 end, and the germline J gene provides the missing end. The chain is built from TRBV7-6 and TRBJ2-1; D possibly corresponds to TRBD1 (6 bases). The CDR3 length is 16 residues. Germline loops: CDR1 SGHVS, CDR2 FNYEAQ. The V end was cut by 5 bases, the J end by 5 bases, with 19 bases between. CDR3: CASSDEAGVSDNEQFF. The CDR3 DNA, read in part, is TGTGCCAGCAGCGACGAGGCAGGGGTTTCCGACAATGAG.